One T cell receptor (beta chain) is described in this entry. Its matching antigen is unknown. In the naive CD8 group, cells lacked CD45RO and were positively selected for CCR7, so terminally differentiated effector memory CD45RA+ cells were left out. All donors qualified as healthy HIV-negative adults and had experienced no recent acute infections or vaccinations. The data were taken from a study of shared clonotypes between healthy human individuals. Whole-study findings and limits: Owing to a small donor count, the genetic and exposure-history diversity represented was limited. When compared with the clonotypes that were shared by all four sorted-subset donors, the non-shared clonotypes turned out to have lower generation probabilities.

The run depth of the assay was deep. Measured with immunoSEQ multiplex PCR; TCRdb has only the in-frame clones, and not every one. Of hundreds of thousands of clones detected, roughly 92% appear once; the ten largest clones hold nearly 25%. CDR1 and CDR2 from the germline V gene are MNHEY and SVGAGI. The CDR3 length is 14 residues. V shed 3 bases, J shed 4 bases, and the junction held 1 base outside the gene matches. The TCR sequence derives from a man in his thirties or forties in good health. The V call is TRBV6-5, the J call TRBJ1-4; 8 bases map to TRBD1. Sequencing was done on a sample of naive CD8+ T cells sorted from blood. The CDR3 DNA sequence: TGTGCCAGCAGTTATGACAGGGGTAATGAAAAACTGTTTTTT. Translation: CASSYDRGNEKLFF.